Below, 13 T cell receptor beta chains from the same sample are listed, as sequenced in a study of blood T cell repertoires in COVID-19. The method was immunoSEQ multiplex PCR; TCRdb's version includes in-frame clones alone and lacks a portion of them. Seen here are about 200,000 clones, roughly 80% observed once, and the top ten hold approximately 5%. The sample was peripheral blood. These receptors all come from a woman in her 70s with COVID-19, enrolled during active disease.

The gene calls are TRBV5-1 and TRBJ1-6, with 7 positions matching TRBD1. The CDR3 is made up of 15 amino acids. Germline V lookup: CDR1 SGHRS, CDR2 YFSETQ. Germline trimming cut 1 base from V and 7 bases from J; bases unmatched to any gene: 5. The CDR3 nucleotides are TGCGCCAGCAGCTTGCCGGACAGGAGAAATTCACCCCTCCACTTT. Translated, it gives CASSLPDRRNSPLHF.

This sequence joins TRBV28 and TRBJ2-7; 8 bases line up with TRBD2. Germline V CDR1 and CDR2: MDHEN, SYDVKM. CDR3 length equals 17 residues. V was pared by 2 bases and J by 0 bases, with 9 bases of the junction left unmatched. The CDR3 loop is CASSLGVAGPLSYEQYF. DNA for the CDR3: TGTGCCAGCAGTTTAGGGGTAGCGGGACCGCTCTCCTACGAGCAGTACTTC. Together with reference TRBV28 and TRBJ2-7, the CDR3 gives the full variable domain: DVKVTQSSRYLVKRTGEKVFLECVQDMDHENMFWYRQDPGLGLRLIYFSYDVKMKEKGDIPEGYSVSREKKERFSLILESASTNQTSMYLCASSLGVAGPLSYEQYFGPGTRLTVT.

The chain joins TRBV7-2 to TRBJ1-2, with 8 bases matching TRBD1. This CDR3 has 15 amino acids. Germline lookup yields CDR1 SGHTA and CDR2 FQGNSA. V was pared by 5 bases and J by 8 bases, with 13 bases of the junction left unmatched. CDR3: CASSPYVTGVGGYTF. CDR3 nucleotide sequence: TGTGCCAGCAGCCCCTACGTGACAGGGGTCGGCGGCTACACCTTC.

The chain is built from TRBV28 and TRBJ1-4; maybe TRBD1 (6 bases). Trimming stripped 9 bases from V and 8 bases from J, with 16 bases between. Germline CDR1 is MDHEN and CDR2 is SYDVKM. The CDR3 runs 13 residues. The CDR3 bases are TGTGCCAGTCAGGGGCAGGGGTACGAAAAACTGTTTTTT. This translates into CASQGQGYEKLFF. The whole variable domain, filled in from reference TRBV28 and TRBJ1-4, reads DVKVTQSSRYLVKRTGEKVFLECVQDMDHENMFWYRQDPGLGLRLIYFSYDVKMKEKGDIPEGYSVSREKKERFSLILESASTNQTSMYLCASQGQGYEKLFFGSGTQLSVL.

This chain uses TRBV15 with TRBJ1-5; possibly TRBD1 for D (5 bases). Germline CDR1 LNHNV, CDR2 YYDKDF (reference sequence). V lost 1 base and J 0 bases, leaving 16 bases between the germline ends. The CDR3 is 18 amino acids. CDR3 in DNA: TGTGCCACCAGCAGAGGCTTTGAGGCAGGGCTTAGCAATCAGCCCCAGCATTTT. It specifies CATSRGFEAGLSNQPQHF.

This chain links TRBV27 with TRBJ1-1, with D perhaps TRBD1 (6 bases). V lost 0 bases, J lost 3 bases, and 14 bases lay in between. The germline V gene has CDR1 MNHEY and CDR2 SMNVEV (reference sequence). There are 16 residues in the CDR3. CDR3 amino acids: CASSLSRTGRDTEAFF. The CDR3 DNA reads TGTGCCAGCAGTTTATCCCGAACAGGGAGGGACACTGAAGCTTTCTTT.

For the CDR3, the DNA is TGTGCCAGCAGCGCGCCGGGACTAAACACCATATATTTT. Residues: CASSAPGLNTIYF. The chain carries TRBV9 and TRBJ1-3; tentatively, D is TRBD1 (5 bases). The length of the CDR3 is 13 residues. Germline V gene data show CDR1 as SGDLS and CDR2 as YYNGEE. Trimming stripped 3 bases from V and 6 bases from J, with 10 bases between.

This clone was observed once. The CDR3 is CASMDRGSDTQYF. Here the CDR3 DNA reads TGTGCCAGCATGGACAGGGGCTCGGATACGCAGTATTTT. This chain connects TRBV19 to TRBJ2-3, with 9 bases identical to TRBD1. Looked up from germline, CDR1 is LNHDA and CDR2 is SQIVND (reference sequence). V was clipped by 9 bases and J by 6 bases; unmatched bases: 7. The CDR3 has 13 residues.

This chain links TRBV29-1 with TRBJ2-7, with 9 bases fitting TRBD2. The CDR3 covers 13 residues. CDR1 and CDR2 from the germline V gene are SQVTM and ANQGSEA. Losses at the gene ends were 6 bases for V and 3 bases for J; bases not matched to a gene: 6. The DNA for the CDR3 is TGCAGCGTGGGGCCAGCGGGAGGCTACGAGCAGTACTTC. This encodes CSVGPAGGYEQYF.

This clone was counted only a few times. The chain uses TRBV20-1 and TRBJ1-1, with no clear D. CDR1 DFQATT and CDR2 SNEGSKA come from the germline V gene (reference sequence). This CDR3 spans 11 amino acids. The CDR3 DNA sequence: TGCAGCGGCATAGGAGGGCCGGAAGCTTTCTTT. This sequence encodes CSGIGGPEAFF.

As DNA, the CDR3 is TGTGCCAGCAGCCGCCTAGCGGGAAGTACCCATGAGCAGTTCTTC. The encoded protein is CASSRLAGSTHEQFF. V usage is TRBV6-2 or TRBV6-3 and J usage is TRBJ2-1, with 9 bases that match TRBD2. After removal of 6 bases from V and 8 bases from J, the junction contained 11 bases not matched to a gene. In germline, CDR1 is MNHEY, CDR2 SVGEGT. The CDR3 length is 15 residues.

DNA of the CDR3: TGTGCCAGCAGTGAAACTACAGGAAAAGGACATTTT. Protein product: CASSETTGKGHF. The chain combines TRBV2 with TRBJ1-5, with D perhaps matching TRBD1 (5 bases). The CDR3 extends over 12 amino acids. Trimming left V 2 bases short and J 16 bases short, with 15 bases between. In germline, CDR1 is SNHLY, CDR2 FYNNEI.

The J gene is TRBJ1-5, the V gene TRBV10-1; D perhaps matches TRBD1 (5 bases). Trimming shortened V by 3 bases and J by 3 bases, and 9 bases separated the two germline ends. The CDR3 totals 14 residues. The germline CDR1 and CDR2 sequences are WNHNN and SYGVQD (reference sequence). CDR3 nucleotides: TGCGCCAGCAGTGATTCGGGGGACAATCAGCCCCAGCATTTT. This codes for CASSDSGDNQPQHF.